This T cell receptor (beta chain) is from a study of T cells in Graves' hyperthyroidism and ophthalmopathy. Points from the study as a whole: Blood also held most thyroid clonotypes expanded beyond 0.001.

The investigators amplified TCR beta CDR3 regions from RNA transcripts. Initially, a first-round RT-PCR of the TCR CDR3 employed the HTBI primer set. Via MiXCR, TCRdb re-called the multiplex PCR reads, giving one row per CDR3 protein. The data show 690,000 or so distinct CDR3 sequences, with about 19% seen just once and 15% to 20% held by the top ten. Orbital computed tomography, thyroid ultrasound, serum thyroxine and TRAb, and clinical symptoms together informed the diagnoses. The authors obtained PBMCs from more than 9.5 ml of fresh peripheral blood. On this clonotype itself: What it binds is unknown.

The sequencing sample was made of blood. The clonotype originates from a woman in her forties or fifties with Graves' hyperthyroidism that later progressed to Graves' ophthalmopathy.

CDR3 amino acids: CATSEPDYNEQFF. The CDR3 DNA sequence: TGTGCCACCAGTGAACCAGACTACAATGAGCAGTTCTTC. The rearrangement uses TRBV24-1 and TRBJ2-1; the D is unclear. The CDR3 consists of 13 residues. Trimming left V 4 bases short and J 3 bases short, with 6 bases between. Germline V gene data show CDR1 as KGHDR and CDR2 as SFDVKD.